These T cell receptor beta chains were read from a single sample in a study of OX40 agonist ivuxolimab in advanced cancers. Method: immunoSEQ multiplex PCR; TCRdb's copy keeps in-frame clones and lacks some. Of 55,000 to 90,000 clones detected, around 86% appear once; the ten largest clones hold about 0.41%. The sequencing here drew on CD4+ or CD8+ T cells sorted from blood, taken in a trial of the OX40 agonist ivuxolimab. The receptors stem from an adult with an advanced solid tumor such as melanoma, head and neck, liver or kidney cancer. Both conserved end residues are part of each CDR3.

J gene: TRBJ2-1
V gene: TRBV27
CDR3 protein: CASSVAGTYYNEQFF

J gene: TRBJ1-1
V gene: TRBV4-1
CDR3 protein: CASSHPGAFEAFF

J gene: TRBJ1-2
V gene: TRBV28
CDR3 protein: CASSLPSRGGYGYTF

J gene: TRBJ1-1
V gene: TRBV27
CDR3 protein: CASISGGTKPQAFF

J gene: TRBJ2-5
V gene: TRBV14
CDR3 protein: CASSRVRRTSGQETQYF

J gene: TRBJ1-6
V gene: TRBV2
CDR3 protein: CASSEGAGRDSPLHF

J gene: TRBJ2-2
V gene: TRBV29-1
CDR3 protein: CSVERDRSGGELFF

J gene: TRBJ1-1
V gene: TRBV6-6
CDR3 protein: CASSYSTGEAFF

J gene: TRBJ2-1
V gene: TRBV5-4
CDR3 protein: CASSPTPSYNEQFF

J gene: TRBJ2-5
V gene: TRBV5-1
CDR3 protein: CASNVGIHSQETQYF

J gene: TRBJ1-1
V gene: TRBV29-1
CDR3 protein: CSGAAGGGTEAFF

J gene: TRBJ2-7
V gene: TRBV4-2
CDR3 protein: CASSQPRRQGEQYF

J gene: TRBJ2-7
V gene: TRBV11-2
CDR3 protein: CASSLVTGPTYEQYF

J gene: TRBJ2-7
V gene: TRBV7-3
CDR3 protein: CASSPLRLAPFSYEQYF

J gene: TRBJ1-5
V gene: TRBV28
CDR3 protein: CASRMGGTQPQHF

J gene: TRBJ1-1
V gene: TRBV6-5
CDR3 protein: CASSRGLNVASEAFF

J gene: TRBJ1-2
V gene: TRBV18
CDR3 protein: CASSPRQDGYTF

J gene: TRBJ2-7
V gene: TRBV15
CDR3 protein: CATSRAGGRYDEQYF

J gene: TRBJ2-5
V gene: TRBV5-1
CDR3 protein: CASSLVAGSETQYF

J gene: TRBJ2-5
V gene: TRBV6-6
CDR3 protein: CASSYSGGQETQYF

J gene: TRBJ2-2
V gene: TRBV10-2
CDR3 protein: CASSGLAGGPGELFF

J gene: TRBJ2-7
V gene: TRBV5-5
CDR3 protein: CASSPGPISYEQYF